This T cell receptor (beta chain) was recorded in a study of CD8 T cells in ankylosing spondylitis. Findings and caveats of the study: Reactive arthritis synovial fluid and blood previously showed some of these motif variants. Disease-linked clones had a CD8+ phenotype and relatively low frequency in peripheral blood. The study identified a TCR beta motif of 7 or 8 highly homologous variants that appeared characteristic of ankylosing spondylitis blood.

This clonotype was recorded a few times. Its antigen remains unidentified. After removal of 2 bases from V and 1 base from J, the junction contained 5 bases not matched to a gene. The CDR3 runs to 15 residues. Germline lookup yields CDR1 SGHRS and CDR2 YFSETQ. Molecular-barcoded quantitative 5'-RACE produced these TCR beta libraries. TCRdb fed the 5' RACE reads into MiXCR, producing one record per CDR3 protein. The sample holds about 110,000 distinct CDR3 sequences, about 24% seen once. This TCR derives from a male donor with ankylosing spondylitis. The chain uses TRBV5-1 and TRBJ2-5, with 7 bases lining up with TRBD2. The sample comprised synovial fluid, either unsorted or a sorted T cell fraction (not recorded which). CDR3 sequence: CASSFGGGPQETQYF. DNA of the CDR3: TGCGCCAGCAGCTTCGGGGGAGGGCCCCAAGAGACCCAGTACTTC.